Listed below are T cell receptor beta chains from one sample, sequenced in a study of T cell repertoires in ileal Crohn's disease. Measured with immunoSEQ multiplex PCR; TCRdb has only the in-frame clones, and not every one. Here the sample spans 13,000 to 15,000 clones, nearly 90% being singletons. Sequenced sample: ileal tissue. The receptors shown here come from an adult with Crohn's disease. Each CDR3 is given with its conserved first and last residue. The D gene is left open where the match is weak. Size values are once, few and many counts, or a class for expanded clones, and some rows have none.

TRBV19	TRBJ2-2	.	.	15	CASSINRDNTGELFF	TGTGCCAGTAGTATAAACAGGGACAACACCGGGGAGCTGTTTTTT
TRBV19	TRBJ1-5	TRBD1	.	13	CASVGQHNQPQHF	TGTGCCAGTGTGGGACAGCACAATCAGCCCCAGCATTTT
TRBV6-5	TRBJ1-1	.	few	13	CASSDPGSTEAFF	TGTGCCAGCAGTGACCCAGGTAGCACTGAAGCTTTCTTT
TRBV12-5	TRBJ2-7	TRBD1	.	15	CASGLVPGQGAPQYF	TGTGCTAGTGGTTTGGTGCCCGGACAGGGGGCGCCGCAGTACTTC
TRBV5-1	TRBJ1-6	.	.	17	CASSPSRGSSYNSPLHF	TGCGCCAGCAGCCCGTCGAGGGGGAGCTCCTATAATTCACCCCTCCACTTT
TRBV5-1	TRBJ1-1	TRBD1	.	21	CASSTTGTGLKWRVLNTEAFF	TGCGCCAGCAGCACCACCGGGACAGGGCTTAAATGGCGGGTGCTGAACACTGAAGCTTTCTTT
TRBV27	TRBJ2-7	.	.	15	CASSLVTGTFYEQYF	TGTGCCAGCAGTTTAGTAACAGGGACCTTCTACGAGCAGTACTTC
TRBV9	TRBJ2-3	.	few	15	CASSPTGGGTDTQYF	TGTGCCAGCAGCCCTACCGGAGGGGGCACAGATACGCAGTATTTT
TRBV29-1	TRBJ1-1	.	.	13	CSATRRETTEAFF	TGCAGCGCCACCCGAAGGGAGACCACTGAAGCTTTCTTT
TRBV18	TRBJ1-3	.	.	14	CASSLDSEGNTIYF	TGTGCCAGCTCACTCGACTCGGAAGGAAACACCATATATTTT
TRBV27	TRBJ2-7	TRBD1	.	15	CASSLMGQGPYEQYF	TGTGCCAGCAGTTTAATGGGACAGGGGCCCTACGAGCAGTACTTC
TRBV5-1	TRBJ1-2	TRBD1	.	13	CASSPGQVYGYTF	TGCGCCAGCAGCCCGGGACAGGTCTATGGCTACACCTTC
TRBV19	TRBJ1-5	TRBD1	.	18	CASSDPGQVYTSNQPQHF	TGTGCCAGTAGTGATCCGGGACAGGTGTACACTAGCAATCAGCCCCAGCATTTT
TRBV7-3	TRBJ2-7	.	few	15	CASSHTPRGLDEQYF	TGTGCCAGCAGCCATACGCCCCGGGGTCTCGACGAGCAGTACTTC
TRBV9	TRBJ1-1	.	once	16	CASSVGGVLGNTEAFF	TGTGCCAGCAGCGTAGGGGGGGTACTGGGGAACACTGAAGCTTTCTTT
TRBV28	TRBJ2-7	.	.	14	CASSLSLSSYEQYF	TGTGCCAGCAGTTTAAGTCTGAGCTCCTACGAGCAGTACTTC
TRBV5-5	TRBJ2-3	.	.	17	CASSLDVGDTITDTQYF	TGTGCCAGCAGCTTGGACGTTGGGGACACTATCACAGATACGCAGTATTTT
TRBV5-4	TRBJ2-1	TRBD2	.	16	CASSFPSGSSYNEQFF	TGTGCCAGCAGCTTCCCTAGCGGAAGCTCCTACAATGAGCAGTTCTTC
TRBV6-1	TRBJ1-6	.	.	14	CASSDQGYNSPLHF	TGTGCCAGCAGTGACCAGGGCTATAATTCACCCCTCCACTTT
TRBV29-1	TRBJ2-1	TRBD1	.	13	CSGGQGRYNEQFF	TGCAGCGGGGGACAGGGGCGTTACAATGAGCAGTTCTTC
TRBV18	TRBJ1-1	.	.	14	CASSQTTGNTEAFF	TGTGCCAGCTCACAAACTACAGGGAACACTGAAGCTTTCTTT
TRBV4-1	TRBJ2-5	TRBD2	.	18	CASSQPMGLAGGRETQYF	TGCGCCAGCAGCCAACCCATGGGACTAGCGGGGGGGAGAGAGACCCAGTACTTC
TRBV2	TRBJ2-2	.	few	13	CASSYTNTGELFF	TGTGCCAGCAGCTATACGAACACCGGGGAGCTGTTTTTT
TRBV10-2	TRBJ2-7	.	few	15	CASRLAGTSAYEQYF	TGCGCCAGCAGATTAGCCGGGACATCTGCCTACGAGCAGTACTTC
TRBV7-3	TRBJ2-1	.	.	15	CASSLNTGSYNEQFF	TGTGCCAGCAGCTTGAATACAGGGAGCTACAATGAGCAGTTCTTC
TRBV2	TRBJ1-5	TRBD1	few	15	CASSGMTGGIQPQHF	TGTGCCAGCAGTGGGATGACAGGGGGGATTCAGCCCCAGCATTTT
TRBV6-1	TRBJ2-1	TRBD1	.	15	CASSEKDRAGNEQFF	TGTGCCAGCAGTGAAAAGGACAGGGCTGGGAATGAGCAGTTCTTC
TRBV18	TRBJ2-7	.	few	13	CASSPGGPYEQYF	TGTGCCAGCTCACCCGGCGGGCCCTACGAGCAGTACTTC
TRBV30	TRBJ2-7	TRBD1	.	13	CAWTRDSSYEQYF	TGTGCCTGGACCCGGGACAGCTCCTACGAGCAGTACTTC
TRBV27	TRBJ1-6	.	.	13	CASSSTYNSPLHF	TGTGCCAGCAGTTCCACCTATAATTCACCCCTCCACTTT
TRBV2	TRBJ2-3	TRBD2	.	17	CASSEALTSSFPDTQYF	TGTGCCAGCAGTGAAGCGCTGACTAGCAGTTTCCCAGATACGCAGTATTTT
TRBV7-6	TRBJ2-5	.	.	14	CASSEMASQETQYF	TGTGCCAGCAGCGAAATGGCCAGTCAAGAGACCCAGTACTTC
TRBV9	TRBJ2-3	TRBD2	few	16	CASSGILAGGVDTQYF	TGTGCCAGCAGCGGTATACTAGCGGGGGGTGTGGATACGCAGTATTTT
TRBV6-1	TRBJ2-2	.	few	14	CASREGRNTGELFF	TGTGCCAGCAGGGAGGGACGTAACACCGGGGAGCTGTTTTTT
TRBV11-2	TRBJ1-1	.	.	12	CASSLPQGNEVF	TGTGCCAGCAGCTTGCCACAGGGCAACGAGGTCTTT
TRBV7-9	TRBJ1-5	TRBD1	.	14	CASSLDRANQPQHF	TGTGCCAGCAGCTTGGACAGGGCTAATCAGCCCCAGCATTTT
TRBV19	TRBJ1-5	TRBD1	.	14	CASTGTGGNQPQHF	TGTGCCAGTACCGGGACAGGGGGCAATCAGCCCCAGCATTTT
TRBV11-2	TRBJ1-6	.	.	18	CASSLDSFGGSYNSPLHF	TGTGCCAGCAGCTTAGATTCCTTCGGGGGCTCCTATAATTCACCCCTCCACTTT
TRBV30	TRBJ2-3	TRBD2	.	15	CAWSRLRGGTDTQYF	TGTGCCTGGAGCCGTCTGCGGGGGGGGACGGATACGCAGTATTTT
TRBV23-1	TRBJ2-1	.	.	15	CASSQSVGSYNEQFF	TGCGCCAGCAGTCAATCCGTCGGTTCCTACAATGAGCAGTTCTTC
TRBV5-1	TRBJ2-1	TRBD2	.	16	CASSLGLAGGHNEQFF	TGCGCCAGCAGCTTGGGACTAGCGGGAGGGCACAATGAGCAGTTCTTC
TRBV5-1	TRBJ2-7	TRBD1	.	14	CASSLGDRDHEQYF	TGCGCCAGCAGCTTAGGGGACAGGGATCACGAGCAGTACTTC
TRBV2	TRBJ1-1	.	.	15	CASSELGHQNTEAFF	TGTGCCAGCAGTGAACTAGGACACCAGAACACTGAAGCTTTCTTT
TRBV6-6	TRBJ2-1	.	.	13	CASSPSSYNEQFF	TGTGCCAGCAGCCCTAGCTCCTACAATGAGCAGTTCTTC
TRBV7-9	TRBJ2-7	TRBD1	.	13	CASSTTGGYEQYF	TGTGCCAGCAGCACGACAGGGGGCTACGAGCAGTACTTC
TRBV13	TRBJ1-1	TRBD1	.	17	CASSLTRQGVGNTEAFF	TGTGCCAGCAGCCTCACAAGACAGGGAGTAGGGAACACTGAAGCTTTCTTT
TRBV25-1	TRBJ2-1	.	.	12	CASSESGSEQFF	TGTGCCAGCAGTGAATCAGGGTCTGAGCAGTTCTTC
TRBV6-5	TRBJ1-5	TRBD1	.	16	CASSSRDRGGNQPQHF	TGTGCCAGCAGTTCCCGAGACAGGGGTGGGAATCAGCCCCAGCATTTT
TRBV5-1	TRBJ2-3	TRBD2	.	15	CASRASGSDTDTQYF	TGCGCCAGTAGGGCTAGCGGGAGTGACACAGATACGCAGTATTTT
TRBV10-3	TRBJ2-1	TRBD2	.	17	CAISENSLAGGRNEQFF	TGTGCCATCAGTGAGAATTCCTTAGCGGGGGGGCGCAATGAGCAGTTCTTC
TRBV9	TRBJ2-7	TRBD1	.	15	CASSVGAQGAYEQYF	TGTGCCAGCAGCGTAGGTGCCCAGGGGGCCTACGAGCAGTACTTC